The clone carrying this T cell receptor beta chain came up a few times. The data are from a study of blood T cell repertoires in COVID-19. Whole-study context: From T cells, B-cell-depleted T cells, or PBMCs came the material, which was cDNA or gDNA.

Only in-frame clones appear in the TCRdb table, and some are missing; sequencing was by immunoSEQ multiplex PCR. The sample records fewer than 500,000 clones, roughly 85% being singletons. Cohort allocation depended upon clinical history that participants reported. The germline gives CDR1 SEHNR, CDR2 FQNEAQ (reference sequence). The CDR3 extends over 11 amino acids. Trimming left V 3 bases short and J 6 bases short, with 6 bases between. The chain combines TRBV7-9 with TRBJ2-7, with D unclear. Sequenced material: PBMCs or T cells enriched from blood (not recorded which). This clonotype originated in a woman aged 18-30 years with acute COVID-19. This CDR3 is CASSFSVEQYF. The CDR3, as DNA: TGTGCCAGCAGCTTCTCTGTCGAGCAGTACTTC.